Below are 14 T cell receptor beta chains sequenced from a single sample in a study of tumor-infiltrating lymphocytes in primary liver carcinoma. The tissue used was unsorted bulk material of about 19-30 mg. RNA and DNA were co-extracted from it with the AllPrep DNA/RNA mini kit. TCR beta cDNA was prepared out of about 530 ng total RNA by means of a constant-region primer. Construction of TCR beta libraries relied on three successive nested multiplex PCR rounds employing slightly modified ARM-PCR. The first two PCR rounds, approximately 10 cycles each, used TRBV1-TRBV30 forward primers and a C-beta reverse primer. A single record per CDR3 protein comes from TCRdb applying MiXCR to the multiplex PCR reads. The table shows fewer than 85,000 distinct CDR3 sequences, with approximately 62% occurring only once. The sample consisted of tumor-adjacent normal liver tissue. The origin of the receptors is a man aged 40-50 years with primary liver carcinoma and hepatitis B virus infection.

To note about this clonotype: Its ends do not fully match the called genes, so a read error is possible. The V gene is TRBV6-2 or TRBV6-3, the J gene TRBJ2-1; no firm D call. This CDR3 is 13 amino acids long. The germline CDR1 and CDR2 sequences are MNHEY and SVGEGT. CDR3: CASSYQLGNGQFF. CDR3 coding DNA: TGTGCCAGCAGTTACCAGTTGGGCAATGGGCAGTTCTTC.

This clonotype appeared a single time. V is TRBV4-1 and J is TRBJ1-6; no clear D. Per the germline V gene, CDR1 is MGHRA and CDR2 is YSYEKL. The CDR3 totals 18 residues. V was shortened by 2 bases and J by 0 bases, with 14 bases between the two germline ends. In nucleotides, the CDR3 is TGCGCCAGCAGCCAATATGGGCAGGCCAGCTCCTATAATTCACCCCTCCACTTT. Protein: CASSQYGQASSYNSPLHF.

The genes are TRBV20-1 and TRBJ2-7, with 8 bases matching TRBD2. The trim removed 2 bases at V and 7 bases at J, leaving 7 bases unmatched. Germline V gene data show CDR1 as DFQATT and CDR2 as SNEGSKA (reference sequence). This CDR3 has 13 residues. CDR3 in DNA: TGCAGTGCTAGAATAGCGGGATGGGGTGAGCAGTACTTC. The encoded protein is CSARIAGWGEQYF.

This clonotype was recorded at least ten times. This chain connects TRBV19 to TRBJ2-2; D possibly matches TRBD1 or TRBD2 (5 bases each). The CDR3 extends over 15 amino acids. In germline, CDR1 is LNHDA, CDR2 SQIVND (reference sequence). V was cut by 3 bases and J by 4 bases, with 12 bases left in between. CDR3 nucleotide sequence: TGTGCCAGTAGTATGTACGGGACGGGCACCGGGGAGCTGTTTTTT. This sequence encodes CASSMYGTGTGELFF. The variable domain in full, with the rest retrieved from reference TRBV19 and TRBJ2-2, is DGGITQSPKYLFRKEGQNVTLSCEQNLNHDAMYWYRQDPGQGLRLIYYSQIVNDFQKGDIAEGYSVSREKKESFPLTVTSAQKNPTAFYLCASSMYGTGTGELFFGEGSRLTVL.

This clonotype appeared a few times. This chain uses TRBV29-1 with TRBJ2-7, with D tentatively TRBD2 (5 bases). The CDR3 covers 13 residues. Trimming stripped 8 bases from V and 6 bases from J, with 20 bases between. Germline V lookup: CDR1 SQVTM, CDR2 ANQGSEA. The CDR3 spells CSFQSREGREQYF. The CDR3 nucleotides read TGCAGCTTTCAATCGAGGGAAGGGCGCGAGCAGTACTTC.

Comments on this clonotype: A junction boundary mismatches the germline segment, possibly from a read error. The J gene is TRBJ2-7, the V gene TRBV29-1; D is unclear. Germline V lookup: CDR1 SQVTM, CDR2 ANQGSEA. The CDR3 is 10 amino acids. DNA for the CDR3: TGCATCGTTGTAGAGGCCGATCAGTACTTC. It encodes CIVVEADQYF.

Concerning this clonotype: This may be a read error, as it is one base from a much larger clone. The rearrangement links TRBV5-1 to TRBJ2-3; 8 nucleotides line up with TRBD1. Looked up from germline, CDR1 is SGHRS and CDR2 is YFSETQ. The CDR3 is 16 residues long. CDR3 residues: CASSLRTGKDTNTQYF. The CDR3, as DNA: TGCGCCAGCAGCCTCCGGACAGGGAAGGACACAAATACGCAGTATTTT.

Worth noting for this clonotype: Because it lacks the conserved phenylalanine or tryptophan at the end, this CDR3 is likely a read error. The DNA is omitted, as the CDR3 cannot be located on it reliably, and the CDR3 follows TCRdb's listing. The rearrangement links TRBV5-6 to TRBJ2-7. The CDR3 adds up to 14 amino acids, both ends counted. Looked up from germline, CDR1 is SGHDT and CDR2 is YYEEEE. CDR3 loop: CASSLAESECEQYY.

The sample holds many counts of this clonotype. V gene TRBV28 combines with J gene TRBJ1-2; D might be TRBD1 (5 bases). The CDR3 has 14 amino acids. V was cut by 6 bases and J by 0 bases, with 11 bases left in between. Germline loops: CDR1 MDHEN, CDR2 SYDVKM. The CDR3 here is CASRWGRANYGYTF. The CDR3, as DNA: TGTGCCAGCAGGTGGGGCAGGGCTAACTATGGCTACACCTTC.

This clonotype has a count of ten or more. CDR3 nucleotide sequence: TGTGCCAGCAGTTCCGGGACTGGGCGCGAGCAGTACTTC. Encoded protein: CASSSGTGREQYF. The chain couples TRBV12-3 or TRBV12-4 to TRBJ2-7; D is possibly TRBD2 (6 bases). Between the trimmed V and J ends, which lost 4 bases and 6 bases, there was a span of 13 bases. The CDR3 runs to 13 residues.

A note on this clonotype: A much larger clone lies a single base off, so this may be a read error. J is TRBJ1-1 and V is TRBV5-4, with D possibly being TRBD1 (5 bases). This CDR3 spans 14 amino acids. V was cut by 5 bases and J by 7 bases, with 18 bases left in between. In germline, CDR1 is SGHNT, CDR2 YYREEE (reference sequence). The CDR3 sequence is CASRSGEGTIEAFF. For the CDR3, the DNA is TGTGCCAGCAGATCCGGGGAGGGGACTATTGAAGCTTTCTTT.

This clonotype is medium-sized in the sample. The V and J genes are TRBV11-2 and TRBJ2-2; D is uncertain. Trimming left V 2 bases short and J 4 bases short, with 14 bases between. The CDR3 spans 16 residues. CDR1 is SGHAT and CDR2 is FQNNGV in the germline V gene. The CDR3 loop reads CASSLSLVRVTGELFF. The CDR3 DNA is TGTGCCAGCAGCTTATCCCTAGTCCGGGTCACCGGGGAGCTGTTTTTT.

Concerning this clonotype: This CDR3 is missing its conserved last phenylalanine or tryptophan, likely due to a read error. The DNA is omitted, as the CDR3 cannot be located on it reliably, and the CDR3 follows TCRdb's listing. CDR3 sequence: CASNLDGRFSGTLYNEQSY. The chain links TRBV11-2 to TRBJ2-1; no DNA check was done on the table's D call, TRBD2. The germline gives CDR1 SGHAT, CDR2 FQNNGV. With termini counted, the CDR3 has 19 amino acids.

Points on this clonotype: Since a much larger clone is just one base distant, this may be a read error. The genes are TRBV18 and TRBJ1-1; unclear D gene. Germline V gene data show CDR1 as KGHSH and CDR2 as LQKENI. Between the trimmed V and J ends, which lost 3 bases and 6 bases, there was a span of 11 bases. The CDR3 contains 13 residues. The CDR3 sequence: CASSPLPCPEAFF. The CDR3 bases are TGTGCCAGCTCACCCTTACCATGCCCTGAAGCTTTCTTT.